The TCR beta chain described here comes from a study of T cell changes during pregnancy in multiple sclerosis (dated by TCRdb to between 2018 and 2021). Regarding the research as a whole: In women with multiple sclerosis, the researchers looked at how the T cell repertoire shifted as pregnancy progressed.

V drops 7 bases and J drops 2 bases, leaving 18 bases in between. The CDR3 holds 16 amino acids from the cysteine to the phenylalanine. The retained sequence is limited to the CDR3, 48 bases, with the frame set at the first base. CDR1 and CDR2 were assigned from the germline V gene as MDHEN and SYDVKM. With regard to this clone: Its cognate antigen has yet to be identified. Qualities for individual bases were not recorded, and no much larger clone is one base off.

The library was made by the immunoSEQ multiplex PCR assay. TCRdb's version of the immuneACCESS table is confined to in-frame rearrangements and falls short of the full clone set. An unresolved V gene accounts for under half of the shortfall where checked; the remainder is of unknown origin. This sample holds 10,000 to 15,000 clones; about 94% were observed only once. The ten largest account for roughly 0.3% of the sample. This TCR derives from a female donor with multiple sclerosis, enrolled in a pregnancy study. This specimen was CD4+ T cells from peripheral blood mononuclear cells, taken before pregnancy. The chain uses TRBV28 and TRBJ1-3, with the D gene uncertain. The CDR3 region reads CASTPALRRAGNTIYF. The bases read TGTGCCAGCACCCCCGCGCTAAGGAGGGCTGGAAACACCATATATTTT.